The 14 T cell receptor beta chains below come from one sample, sequenced in a study of T-cell memory formation after mild COVID-19. From the 5' RACE reads, TCRdb called clonotypes with MiXCR, one entry per CDR3 protein. The data hold about 310,000 distinct CDR3 sequences, with roughly 15% observed a single time. Sequenced sample: PBMCs or a T cell subset sorted from them (not recorded which). The receptors stem from a man aged 18 to 29 who had mild COVID-19 (a few samples of this study predate the infection). Cell type and time point are not known.

This clonotype was counted only a few times. The V gene is TRBV10-3, the J gene TRBJ2-1, with D possibly being TRBD1 or TRBD2 (7 bases each). CDR1 ENHRY and CDR2 SYGVKD come from the germline V gene. The CDR3 has 16 residues. Trimming removed 10 bases at V and 5 bases at J, with 24 bases between. The chain's CDR3 is CATRGGASGPHNEQFF. For the CDR3, the DNA is TGTGCCACCAGGGGGGGGGCGAGCGGGCCCCACAATGAGCAGTTCTTC.

V gene TRBV7-2 combines with J gene TRBJ2-1; D call uncertain. CDR3 length: 15 residues. V shed 5 bases and J shed 0 bases, with 11 bases lying between them. Germline lookup yields CDR1 SGHTA and CDR2 FQGNSA. This CDR3 is CASSDHSASYNEQFF. In DNA form, the CDR3 reads TGTGCCAGCAGCGATCACAGCGCCTCCTACAATGAGCAGTTCTTC.

The rearrangement uses TRBV12-3 or TRBV12-4 and TRBJ1-4; the D is unclear. The ends were cut back, 6 bases at V and 5 bases at J, with 10 bases in the middle. The CDR3 has 13 amino acids. For the CDR3, the DNA is TGTGCCAGCAGGGTGGGAGGGAATGAAAAACTGTTTTTT. Translating gives CASRVGGNEKLFF.

Worth noting for this clonotype: A read error is possible here, since a much larger clone lies one base away. The chain carries TRBV7-2 and TRBJ2-5; D is possibly TRBD2 (5 bases). CDR1 and CDR2 from the germline V gene are SGHTA and FQGNSA. The CDR3 covers 14 residues. Trimming cost V 5 bases and J 5 bases, with 15 bases left between them. The CDR3: CASSPSVLVETQYF. The CDR3 DNA sequence: TGTGCCAGCAGCCCATCGGTACTAGTGGAGACCCAGTACTTC.

This clonotype was detected a few times. The chain has TRBV5-1 and TRBJ1-6; TRBD1 matches at 9 bases. The CDR3 sequence is 16 residues long. J gave up 3 bases and V 4 bases, and 5 bases lay outside the gene matches. CDR1 is SGHRS and CDR2 is YFSETQ in the germline V gene. CDR3 amino acids: CASSEGQGLYNSPLHF. CDR3 in DNA: TGCGCCAGCAGCGAGGGACAGGGCCTCTATAATTCACCCCTCCACTTT.

This chain joins TRBV5-4 and TRBJ1-4; 7 positions agree with TRBD1. Germline lookup yields CDR1 SGHNT and CDR2 YYREEE (reference sequence). The CDR3 sequence is 14 residues long. Unmatched junction bases numbered 8, after V lost 4 bases and J lost 8 bases. The CDR3 bases are TGTGCCAGCAGCGCCGGAGGGGGCGAAGAAAAACTGTTTTTT. Its protein product is CASSAGGGEEKLFF.

This clonotype was detected many times. The gene calls are TRBV12-3 or TRBV12-4 and TRBJ2-1; 11 bases align to TRBD1. V lost 7 bases to trimming and J lost 6 bases; unmatched junction nucleotides: 5. The CDR3 is 14 amino acids. CDR3 sequence: CASTQGQGVNEQFF. For the CDR3, the DNA is TGTGCCAGCACCCAGGGACAGGGGGTCAATGAGCAGTTCTTC.

This clonotype was detected only a few times. This rearrangement joins TRBV5-1 to TRBJ1-4; D possibly corresponds to TRBD1 (6 bases). Deletions cut 0 bases from V and 7 bases from J, with 10 bases between. There are 14 residues in the CDR3. Germline lookup yields CDR1 SGHRS and CDR2 YFSETQ. Here the CDR3 DNA reads TGCGCCAGCAGCTTGGAAGGGGGTGGTGAAAAACTGTTTTTT. It specifies CASSLEGGGEKLFF.

The chain is built from TRBV12-3 or TRBV12-4 and TRBJ2-1; no clear D. The CDR3 is made up of 10 amino acids. Trimming cost V 3 bases and J 15 bases, with 9 bases left between them. Here the CDR3 reads CASSLNVMFF. CDR3 sequence (DNA): TGTGCCAGCAGTTTGAACGTTATGTTCTTC.

This clonotype was detected a few times. The rearrangement uses TRBV6-6 and TRBJ2-2, with D uncertain. The ends were cut back, 7 bases at V and 3 bases at J, with 9 bases in the middle. Germline lookup yields CDR1 MNHNY and CDR2 SVGAGI (reference sequence). This CDR3 spans 13 amino acids. CDR3 amino acids: CASNQRDTGELFF. The DNA of the CDR3 is TGTGCCAGCAATCAACGGGACACCGGGGAGCTGTTTTTT.

At least ten counts were recorded for this clonotype. The genes are TRBV5-1 and TRBJ1-1; D remains unclear. Germline V gives CDR1 SGHRS, CDR2 YFSETQ. This CDR3 is built from 12 residues. Trimming removed 4 bases at V and 8 bases at J, with 12 bases between. The DNA for the CDR3 is TGCGCCAGCAGCCCAGGAGGGAGGGAAGCTTTCTTT. Translated, it gives CASSPGGREAFF.

This clonotype has more than one count but fewer than ten. The gene calls are TRBV4-1 and TRBJ2-5; D not resolved. There are 13 residues in the CDR3. V shed 2 bases and J shed 6 bases, with 10 bases lying between them. The germline CDR1 and CDR2 sequences are MGHRA and YSYEKL. The CDR3 spells CASSQRREQTQYF. Here the CDR3 DNA reads TGCGCCAGCAGCCAACGGCGAGAACAGACCCAGTACTTC.

This clonotype was counted a few times. The chain carries TRBV7-9 and TRBJ2-5, with D hard to call. The V end lost 4 bases, the J end lost 2 bases, and 8 bases lay between the germline ends. The CDR3 covers 13 residues. The germline gives CDR1 SEHNR, CDR2 FQNEAQ (reference sequence). CDR3 DNA sequence: TGTGCCAGCAGCTACGACTTACAAGAGACCCAGTACTTC. This encodes CASSYDLQETQYF.

The chain carries TRBV5-1 and TRBJ2-3, with D tentatively TRBD2 (6 bases). Deletions cut 3 bases from V and 6 bases from J, with 17 bases between. CDR1 SGHRS and CDR2 YFSETQ come from the germline V gene. The CDR3 sequence is 15 residues long. The CDR3 region has the DNA TGCGCCAGCAGCTCGGGACTCGCGTCTAGGGATACGCAGTATTTT. As protein: CASSSGLASRDTQYF.